This T cell receptor (beta chain) is from a study of T-cell reconstitution after alpha-beta-depleted transplantation in children. Regarding the study as a whole: Surviving thymic progenitors and recipient T cells were the source of high TCRbeta diversity at day 60 in some patients. As was reported, about two months after transplant, alpha-beta T cells came from several hundred expanded graft clones. T cells produced anew were the main source of T-cell counts and diversity one year after transplant.

The germline V gene encodes CDR1 SGDLS and CDR2 YYNGEE. CDR3 length: 16 residues. Trimming removed 0 bases from V and 0 bases from J, with 13 bases in between. As concerns this clonotype: As yet, its antigen is unknown.

For TCRbeta, the library was prepared with unique molecular identifiers. TCRdb passed the PCR reads through MiXCR, listing each CDR3 protein once. Among 440,000 or so distinct CDR3 sequences listed, roughly 44% were seen once. The clonotype originates from a girl aged 2 to 9 with aplastic anemia, due to receive a stem cell transplant. The chain has TRBV9 and TRBJ2-7, with D uncertain. This specimen was PBMCs, taken before TCRalphabeta/CD19-depleted stem cell transplant. The CDR3 bases are TGTGCCAGCAGCGTAGGCGTGACCCACAGCTCCTACGAGCAGTACTTC. This sequence encodes CASSVGVTHSSYEQYF.